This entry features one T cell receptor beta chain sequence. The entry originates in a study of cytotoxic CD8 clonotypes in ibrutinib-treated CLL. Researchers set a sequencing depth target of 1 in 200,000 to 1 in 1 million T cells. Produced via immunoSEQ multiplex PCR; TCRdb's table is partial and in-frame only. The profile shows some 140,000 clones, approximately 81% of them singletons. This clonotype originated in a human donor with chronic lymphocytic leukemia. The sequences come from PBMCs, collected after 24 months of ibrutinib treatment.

The CDR3: CASGSMGQGVTYEQYF. The CDR3, as DNA: TGTGCTAGTGGTTCGATGGGACAGGGGGTTACCTACGAGCAGTACTTC. J is TRBJ2-7 and V is TRBV12-5; 11 bases are a match to TRBD1. V lost 4 bases, J lost 2 bases, and 7 bases stayed unmatched. The CDR3 is made up of 16 amino acids. Germline V gene lookup returns CDR1 LGHNT and CDR2 FRNRAP.